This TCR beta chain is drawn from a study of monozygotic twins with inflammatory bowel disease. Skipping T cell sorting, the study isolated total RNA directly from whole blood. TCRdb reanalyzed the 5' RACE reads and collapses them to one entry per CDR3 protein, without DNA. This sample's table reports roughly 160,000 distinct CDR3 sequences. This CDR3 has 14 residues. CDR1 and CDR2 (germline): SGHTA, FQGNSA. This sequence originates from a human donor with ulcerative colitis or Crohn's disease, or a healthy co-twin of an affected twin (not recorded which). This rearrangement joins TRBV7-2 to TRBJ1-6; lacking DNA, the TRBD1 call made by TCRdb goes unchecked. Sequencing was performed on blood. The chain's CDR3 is CASSSRVGDSPLHF.